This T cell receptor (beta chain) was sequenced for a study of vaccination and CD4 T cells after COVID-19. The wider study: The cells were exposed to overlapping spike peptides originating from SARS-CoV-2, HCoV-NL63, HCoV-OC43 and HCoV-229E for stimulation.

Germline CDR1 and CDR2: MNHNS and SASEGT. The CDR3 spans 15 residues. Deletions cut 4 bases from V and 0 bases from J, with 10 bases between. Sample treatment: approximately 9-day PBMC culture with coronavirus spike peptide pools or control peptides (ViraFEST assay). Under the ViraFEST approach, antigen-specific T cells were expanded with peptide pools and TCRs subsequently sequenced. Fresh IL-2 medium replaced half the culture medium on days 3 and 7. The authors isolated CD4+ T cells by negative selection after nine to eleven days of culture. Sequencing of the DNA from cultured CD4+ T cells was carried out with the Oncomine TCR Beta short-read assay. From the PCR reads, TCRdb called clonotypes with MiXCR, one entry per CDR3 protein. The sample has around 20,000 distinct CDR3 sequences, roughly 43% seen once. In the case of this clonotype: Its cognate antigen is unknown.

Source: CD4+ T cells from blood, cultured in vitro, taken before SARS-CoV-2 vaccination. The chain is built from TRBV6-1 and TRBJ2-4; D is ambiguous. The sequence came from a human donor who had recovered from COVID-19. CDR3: CASSAAPLAKNIQYF. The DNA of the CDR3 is TGTGCCAGCAGTGCGGCGCCCCTAGCCAAAAACATTCAGTACTTC.